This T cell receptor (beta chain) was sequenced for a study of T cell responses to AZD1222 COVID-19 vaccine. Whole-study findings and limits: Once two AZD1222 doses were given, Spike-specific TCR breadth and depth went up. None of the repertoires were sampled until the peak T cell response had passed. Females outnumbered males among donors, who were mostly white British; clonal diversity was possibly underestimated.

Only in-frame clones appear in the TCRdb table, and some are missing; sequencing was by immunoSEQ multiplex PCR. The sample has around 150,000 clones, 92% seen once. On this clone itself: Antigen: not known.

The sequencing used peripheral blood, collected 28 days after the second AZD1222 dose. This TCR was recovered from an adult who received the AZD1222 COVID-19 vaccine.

The CDR3 DNA sequence: TGCGCCAGCAGCAAAGAGACAGGGGCAAATCAGCCCCAGCATTTT. Protein product: CASSKETGANQPQHF. The chain recombines TRBV5-1 with TRBJ1-5, with 8 bases identical to TRBD1. V shed 4 bases, J shed 4 bases, and the junction held 7 bases outside the gene matches. CDR1 is SGHRS and CDR2 is YFSETQ in the germline V gene. The CDR3 has 15 residues.